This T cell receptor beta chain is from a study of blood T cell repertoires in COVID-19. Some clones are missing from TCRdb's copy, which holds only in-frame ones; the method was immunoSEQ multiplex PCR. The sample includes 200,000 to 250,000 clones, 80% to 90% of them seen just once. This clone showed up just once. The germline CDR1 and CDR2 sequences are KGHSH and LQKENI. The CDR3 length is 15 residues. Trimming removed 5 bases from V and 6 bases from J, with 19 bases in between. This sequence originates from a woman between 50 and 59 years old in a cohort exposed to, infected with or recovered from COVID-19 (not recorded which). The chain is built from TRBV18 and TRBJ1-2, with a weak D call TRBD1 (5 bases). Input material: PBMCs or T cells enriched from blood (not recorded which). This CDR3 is CASSETSVGGDGYTF. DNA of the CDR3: TGTGCCAGCTCAGAGACTTCAGTGGGGGGGGATGGCTACACCTTC.